Presented here are 24 T cell receptor beta chains from one specimen sequenced in a study of blood T cell repertoires in COVID-19. The assay was immunoSEQ multiplex PCR, and TCRdb's table has in-frame clones only and misses some. The sample holds some 380,000 clones, more than 75% seen once. The sequenced material came from peripheral blood. Receptors were obtained from a human donor with acute or convalescent COVID-19. The donor label of this sample is uncertain.

The V gene is TRBV24-1, the J gene TRBJ2-5, with 8 bases fitting TRBD1. Germline-derived CDR1 and CDR2 are KGHDR and SFDVKD. The CDR3 runs 14 residues. V lost 7 bases, J lost 5 bases, and 8 bases stayed unmatched. CDR3 protein: CATSLTGGAETQYF. The CDR3 region has the DNA TGTGCCACCAGCTTAACAGGGGGAGCGGAGACCCAGTACTTC.

The chain joins TRBV30 to TRBJ2-7; 9 bases line up with TRBD1. There are 13 residues in the CDR3. Germline trimming cut 0 bases from V and 8 bases from J; bases unmatched to any gene: 5. CDR1 and CDR2 from the germline V gene are GTSNPN and SVGIG (reference sequence). DNA for the CDR3: TGTGCCTGGAGTGTCTTGGGACAGGGCAAGCAGTACTTC. Translated: CAWSVLGQGKQYF.

The chain is built from TRBV28 and TRBJ1-5; the match to TRBD1 covers 9 bases. V was clipped by 4 bases and J by 6 bases; unmatched bases: 7. The CDR3 sequence is 15 residues long. Germline assignment: CDR1 MDHEN and CDR2 SYDVKM. CDR3 coding DNA: TGTGCCAGCAGTTCGGACAGGGGATTCGGTCAGCCCCAGCATTTT. Its translation is CASSSDRGFGQPQHF.

About this clone: The DNA is omitted, as the CDR3 cannot be located on it reliably, and the CDR3 follows TCRdb's listing. The chain carries TRBV30 and TRBJ1-3. Germline CDR1 is GTSNPN and CDR2 is SVGIG (reference sequence). The CDR3 spans 13 residues, counting both ends. CDR3 sequence reads: CAWSFGEGNTIYF.

The chain combines TRBV6-6 with TRBJ2-2; the D is unclear. Per germline, CDR1 MNHNY and CDR2 SVGAGI (reference sequence). V was shortened by 0 bases and J by 0 bases, with 5 bases between the two germline ends. The CDR3 extends over 15 amino acids. CDR3 residues: CASSYSQTNTGELFF. Written as DNA, the CDR3 is TGTGCCAGCAGTTACTCGCAGACGAACACCGGGGAGCTGTTTTTT.

The J gene is TRBJ2-7, the V gene TRBV19, with 12 bases identical to TRBD2. The CDR3 is 15 amino acids. V was clipped by 4 bases and J by 9 bases; unmatched bases: 10. CDR1 and CDR2 (germline): LNHDA, SQIVND (reference sequence). CDR3 loop: CASSNSASGRASQYF. The CDR3 DNA is TGTGCCAGTAGTAATTCGGCTAGCGGGAGGGCCTCGCAGTACTTC.

The chain recombines TRBV18 with TRBJ2-6; tentatively, D is TRBD1 (6 bases). This CDR3 has 16 amino acids. V gave up 1 base and J gave up 0 bases, with 7 bases separating them. Germline-derived CDR1 and CDR2 are KGHSH and LQKENI. CDR3 residues: CASSPRDISGANVLTF. The CDR3, as DNA: TGTGCCAGCTCACCACGGGACATCTCTGGGGCCAACGTCCTGACTTTC. Filled out from reference TRBV18 and TRBJ2-6, the complete variable domain reads NAGVMQNPRHLVRRRGQEARLRCSPMKGHSHVYWYRQLPEEGLKFMVYLQKENIIDESGMPKERFSAEFPKEGPSILRIQQVVRGDSAAYFCASSPRDISGANVLTFGAGSRLTVL.

This clone was recorded only once. This chain links TRBV3-1 (or the pseudogene TRBV3-2) with TRBJ1-1, with a tentative D call TRBD1 (6 bases). Germline assignment: CDR1 LGHDT and CDR2 YNNKEL (reference sequence). V gave up 4 bases and J gave up 10 bases, with 25 bases separating them. This CDR3 is built from 16 residues. This chain's CDR3 is CASSRAGTQEMGAAFF. In DNA form, the CDR3 reads TGTGCCAGCAGCCGAGCCGGGACCCAGGAGATGGGGGCAGCTTTCTTT.

The CDR3 loop reads CASSGQGDQPQHF. Here the CDR3 DNA reads TGTGCCAGCTCAGGACAGGGGGATCAGCCCCAGCATTTT. The rearrangement uses TRBV18 and TRBJ1-5; TRBD1 matches at 10 bases. Germline trimming cut 5 bases from V and 5 bases from J; bases unmatched to any gene: 0. Germline values: CDR1 KGHSH, CDR2 LQKENI. This CDR3 region has 13 residues.

The V call is TRBV5-1, the J call TRBJ1-1, with no clear D. Germline lookup yields CDR1 SGHRS and CDR2 YFSETQ. Trimming shortened V by 4 bases and J by 1 base, and 8 bases separated the two germline ends. This CDR3 comprises 13 residues. The CDR3 sequence: CASSLDWNTEAFF. The DNA of the CDR3 is TGCGCCAGCAGCCTGGACTGGAACACTGAAGCTTTCTTT.

The chain couples TRBV27 to TRBJ1-2; 11 bases fit TRBD1. Looked up from germline, CDR1 is MNHEY and CDR2 is SMNVEV (reference sequence). V was pared by 6 bases and J by 8 bases, with 5 bases of the junction left unmatched. This CDR3 spans 13 amino acids. In nucleotides, the CDR3 is TGTGCCAGCAGGGGACAGGGGGTGCGAGGCTACACCTTC. Its translation: CASRGQGVRGYTF.

With respect to this clone: Since a much larger clone is just one base distant, this may be a read error. The chain has TRBV5-6 and TRBJ2-5; TRBD2 matches 9 bases. Trimming cost V 2 bases and J 5 bases; bases outside gene matches: 7. This CDR3 region has 15 residues. Germline V lookup: CDR1 SGHDT, CDR2 YYEEEE. The CDR3 DNA sequence: TGTGCCAGCAGCTTCGCGGGGGGGCCTGGGGAGACCCAGTACTTC. Its translation is CASSFAGGPGETQYF.

This rearrangement joins TRBV7-2 to TRBJ1-2; D not resolved. The CDR3 covers 14 residues. Between the trimmed V and J ends, which lost 5 bases and 0 bases, there was a span of 10 bases. Germline V gene data show CDR1 as SGHTA and CDR2 as FQGNSA. As DNA, the CDR3 is TGTGCCAGCAGCGCCCGGCGGTCTAACTATGGCTACACCTTC. Translating it yields CASSARRSNYGYTF.

The gene calls are TRBV11-2 and TRBJ1-2; D might be TRBD1 (5 bases). V was pared by 5 bases and J by 5 bases, with 18 bases between. The CDR3 totals 15 residues. Per the germline V gene, CDR1 is SGHAT and CDR2 is FQNNGV. CDR3 amino acids: CASSEQDRLGYGYTF. CDR3 DNA: TGTGCCAGCAGCGAACAGGACCGGCTTGGGTATGGCTACACCTTC.

CDR3 protein: CASSLLAEYEQYF. In nucleotides, the CDR3 is TGTGCCAGCAGTTTGCTAGCGGAGTACGAGCAGTACTTC. The chain couples TRBV12-3 or TRBV12-4 to TRBJ2-7; 7 bases line up with TRBD2. V lost 3 bases and J lost 4; bases outside the gene matches: 3. This CDR3 is built from 13 residues.

This clone was seen only a few times. The chain employs TRBV6-5 and TRBJ2-7; the D gene is possibly TRBD2 (6 bases). V was shortened by 0 bases and J by 2 bases, with 11 bases between the two germline ends. Looked up from germline, CDR1 is MNHEY and CDR2 is SVGAGI. The CDR3 runs to 15 residues. As DNA, the CDR3 is TGTGCCAGCAGTTACTCATCGGGCGGGACCTACGAGCAGTACTTC. Translating gives CASSYSSGGTYEQYF.

Concerning this clone itself: Other DNA sequences of this sample code for an identical CDR3. The chain couples TRBV18 to TRBJ1-2; 8 bases match TRBD1. CDR1 KGHSH and CDR2 LQKENI come from the germline V gene. The CDR3 extends over 14 amino acids. V trimming: 3 bases; J trimming: 2 bases; junction bases outside the gene matches: 2. The CDR3 sequence is CASSPGQGNYGYTF. The CDR3 DNA is TGTGCCAGCTCACCCGGACAGGGAAACTATGGCTACACCTTC.

The genes are TRBV28 and TRBJ1-1; tentative D call: TRBD1 (5 bases). This CDR3 contains 12 residues. CDR1 and CDR2 (germline): MDHEN, SYDVKM. The chain's CDR3 is CGSYRYGTEAFF. The CDR3 DNA reads as TGTGGGTCCTACAGGTATGGGACTGAAGCTTTCTTT.

This chain connects TRBV29-1 to TRBJ1-1; TRBD1 matches at 10 bases. The germline gives CDR1 SQVTM, CDR2 ANQGSEA. Losses at the gene ends were 6 bases for V and 5 bases for J; bases not matched to a gene: 6. The CDR3 is 13 residues long. DNA of the CDR3: TGCAGCGTAGCGGACAGGGGGTGGACTGAAGCTTTCTTT. The encoded protein is CSVADRGWTEAFF.

Worth noting for this clone: At one of its ends the junction is not consistent with the germline gene, which may arise from a read error. This chain links TRBV5-1 with TRBJ1-2; D not resolved. CDR3 length: 14 amino acids. Germline lookup yields CDR1 SGHRS and CDR2 YFSETQ. The CDR3 is CASSSADPLRGYTF. The CDR3 DNA sequence: TGTGCCAGCAGCTCAGCGGACCCCCTTCGTGGCTACACCTTC.

The chain joins TRBV5-6 to TRBJ2-4; TRBD1 aligns across 8 bases. CDR3 length: 17 amino acids. Per the germline V gene, CDR1 is SGHDT and CDR2 is YYEEEE. V lost 4 bases, J lost 8 bases, and 17 bases stayed unmatched. In nucleotides, the CDR3 is TGTGCCAGCAGCCGACGGACAGGGAATGATGGTCGGGACATTCAGTACTTC. Protein: CASSRRTGNDGRDIQYF.

This clone was recorded a few times. The chain recombines TRBV6-1 with TRBJ2-2, with 7 bases lining up with TRBD2. V lost 3 bases to trimming and J lost 5 bases; unmatched junction nucleotides: 6. CDR1 is MNHNS and CDR2 is SASEGT in the germline V gene. The CDR3 runs to 15 residues. CDR3: CASSDRREGTGELFF. Here the CDR3 DNA reads TGTGCCAGCAGTGATCGCAGGGAGGGGACCGGGGAGCTGTTTTTT.

This chain links TRBV19 with TRBJ1-5; D is undetermined. The germline CDR1 and CDR2 sequences are LNHDA and SQIVND (reference sequence). The CDR3 is made up of 13 amino acids. With 5 bases removed from V and 6 bases from J, the gap between germline ends came to 11 bases. The DNA for the CDR3 is TGTGCCAGTAGTCACGGGGAGGGTCAGCCCCAGCATTTT. It codes for CASSHGEGQPQHF.

The gene calls are TRBV30 and TRBJ2-3, with 8 bases matching TRBD1. V trimming: 4 bases; J trimming: 2 bases; junction bases outside the gene matches: 8. The CDR3 is made up of 15 amino acids. Germline values: CDR1 GTSNPN, CDR2 SVGIG (reference sequence). The DNA of the CDR3 is TGTGCCTGGACGTTCGGGACAGGTTTCACAGATACGCAGTATTTT. This encodes CAWTFGTGFTDTQYF.